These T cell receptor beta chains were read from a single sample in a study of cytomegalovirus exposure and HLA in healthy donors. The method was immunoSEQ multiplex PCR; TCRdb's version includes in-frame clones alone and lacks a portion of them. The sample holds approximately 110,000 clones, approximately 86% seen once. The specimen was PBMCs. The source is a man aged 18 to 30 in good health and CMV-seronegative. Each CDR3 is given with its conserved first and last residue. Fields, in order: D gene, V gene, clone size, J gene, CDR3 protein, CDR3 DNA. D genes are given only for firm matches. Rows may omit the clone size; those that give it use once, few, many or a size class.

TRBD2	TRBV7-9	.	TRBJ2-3	CASSLGGGGVAGDTQYF	TGTGCCAGCAGCTTAGGTGGCGGGGGAGTTGCAGGAGATACGCAGTATTTT
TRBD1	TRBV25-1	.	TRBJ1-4	CASSGRGQTNEKLFF	TGTGCCAGTAGTGGGAGGGGACAGACTAATGAAAAACTGTTTTTT
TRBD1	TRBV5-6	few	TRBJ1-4	CASSLGVGQGNEKLFF	TGTGCCAGCAGCTTGGGGGTCGGACAGGGAAATGAAAAACTGTTTTTT
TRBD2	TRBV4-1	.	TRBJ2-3	CASSQTPGLAGRTDTQYF	TGCGCCAGCAGCCAAACTCCGGGACTAGCGGGACGGACAGATACGCAGTATTTT
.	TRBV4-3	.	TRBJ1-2	CASSQDDTGGYTF	TGCGCCAGCAGCCAGGATGACACAGGGGGCTACACCTTC
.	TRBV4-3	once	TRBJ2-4	CASSQGSGGFRQNIQYF	TGCGCCAGCAGCCAAGGGTCTGGGGGGTTCAGACAAAACATTCAGTACTTC
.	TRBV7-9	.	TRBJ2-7	CASSLSVREGRTYEQYF	TGTGCCAGCAGCTTAAGTGTGAGAGAGGGCAGAACCTACGAGCAGTACTTC
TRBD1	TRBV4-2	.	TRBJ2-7	CASSQGLSGQGYEQYF	TGTGCCAGCAGCCAAGGCCTCTCGGGACAGGGCTACGAGCAGTACTTC
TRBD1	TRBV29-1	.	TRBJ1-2	CSLGQGNGYTF	TGCAGCCTCGGACAGGGAAACGGTTACACCTTC
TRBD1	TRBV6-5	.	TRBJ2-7	CASSSLGQGLGYEQYF	TGTGCCAGCAGTTCCCTCGGACAGGGGTTGGGCTACGAGCAGTACTTC
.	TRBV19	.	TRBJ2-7	CASSMESRYEQYF	TGTGCCAGTAGTATGGAATCCAGGTACGAGCAGTACTTC
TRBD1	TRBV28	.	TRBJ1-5	CASSLGTGSDNQPQHF	TGTGCCAGCAGTCTAGGGACAGGTAGTGACAATCAGCCCCAGCATTTT
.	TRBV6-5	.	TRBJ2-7	CASSYGGGGSYEQYF	TGTGCCAGCAGTTACGGGGGAGGGGGGTCCTACGAGCAGTACTTC
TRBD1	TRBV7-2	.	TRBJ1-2	CASSSTGVPYGYGYTF	TGTGCCAGCAGCTCGACAGGGGTTCCATATGGCTATGGCTACACCTTC
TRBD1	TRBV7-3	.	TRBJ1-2	CASSTRQGGYTF	TGTGCCAGCAGCACACGACAGGGGGGCTACACCTTC
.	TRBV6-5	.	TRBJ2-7	CASSPSSYEQYF	TGTGCCAGCAGCCCATCCTCCTACGAGCAGTACTTC
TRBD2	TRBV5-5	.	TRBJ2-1	CASSWTSGRNNEQFF	TGCGCCAGCAGCTGGACTAGCGGGAGGAACAATGAGCAGTTCTTC
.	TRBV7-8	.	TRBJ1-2	CASSRGRNQGSNYGYTF	TGTGCCAGCAGCCGAGGTAGAAATCAGGGATCTAACTATGGCTACACCTTC
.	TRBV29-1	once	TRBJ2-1	CSTWTGSSYNEQFF	TGCAGCACTTGGACGGGGAGCTCCTACAATGAGCAGTTCTTC
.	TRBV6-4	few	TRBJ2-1	CASSDSSDNEQFF	TGTGCCAGCAGTGACTCTAGCGACAATGAGCAGTTCTTC
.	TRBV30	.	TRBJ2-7	CAWSGQVSYEQYF	TGTGCCTGGAGTGGACAGGTCTCCTACGAGCAGTACTTC
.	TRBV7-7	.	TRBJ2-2	CASSLGQNTGELFF	TGTGCCAGCAGCTTAGGACAGAACACCGGGGAGCTGTTTTTT
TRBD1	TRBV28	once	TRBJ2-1	CASIPDRGGNEQFF	TGTGCCAGCATTCCTGACAGGGGAGGTAACGAGCAGTTCTTC
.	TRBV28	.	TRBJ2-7	CASSLGGSEQYF	TGTGCCAGCAGTTTAGGAGGATCCGAGCAGTACTTC
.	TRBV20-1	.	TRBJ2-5	CSAFQETQYF	TGCAGTGCCTTCCAAGAGACCCAGTACTTC
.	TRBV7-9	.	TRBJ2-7	CASSDRYSYEQYF	TGTGCCAGCAGCGACAGGTACTCCTACGAGCAGTACTTC
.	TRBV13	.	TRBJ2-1	CASSPSPGEQFF	TGTGCCAGCAGCCCTTCCCCAGGGGAGCAGTTCTTC
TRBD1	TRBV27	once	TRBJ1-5	CASSSTGGGNQPQHF	TGTGCCAGCAGTTCGACAGGGGGCGGCAATCAGCCCCAGCATTTT
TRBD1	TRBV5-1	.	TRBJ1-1	CASSRTGGFISEAFF	TGCGCCAGCAGCAGGACAGGGGGCTTTATCTCTGAAGCTTTCTTT